The next 8 T cell receptor beta chains were all read from a single sample in a study of CD8 T cells in ankylosing spondylitis (TCRdb year 2017). The method behind the library was 5' RACE. TCRdb shows the sequencer as Illumina HiSeq 2500. The public sequencing data were trimmed at Q25 with fastp and processed into clonotypes with MiXCR by TCRdb, which kept only in-frame beta chains. Entries are consolidated by CDR3 protein sequence, retaining the most common genes and DNA. In all, the sample holds around 340,000 distinct CDR3 sequences, and roughly 14% of those were seen once. In total, the top ten clones hold 1.1% of the sample. Sequenced input: blood, either unsorted or a sorted T cell fraction (not recorded which). All receptors come from a male donor with ankylosing spondylitis or in good health (not recorded which).

Only a few counts were recorded for this clonotype. The rearrangement links TRBV5-1 to TRBJ1-2, with 7 bases matching TRBD1. CDR1 is SGHRS and CDR2 is YFSETQ in the germline V gene. V lost 0 bases and J lost 3; bases outside the gene matches: 2. This CDR3 contains 14 residues. CDR3 residues: CASSLDGTDYGYTF. The CDR3 DNA follows: TGCGCCAGCAGCTTGGATGGGACAGACTATGGCTACACCTTC.

The J gene is TRBJ2-5, the V gene TRBV5-1; D is undetermined. The CDR3 totals 13 residues. With 1 base removed from V and 5 bases from J, the gap between germline ends came to 9 bases. Germline CDR1 and CDR2: SGHRS and YFSETQ. DNA of the CDR3: TGCGCCAGCAGCTTGCAGACTGGGGAGACCCAGTACTTC. As protein: CASSLQTGETQYF. Full variable domain (outside the CDR3, taken from reference TRBV5-1 and TRBJ2-5): KAGVTQTPRYLIKTRGQQVTLSCSPISGHRSVSWYQQTPGQGLQFLFEYFSETQRNKGNFPGRFSGRQFSNSRSEMNVSTLELGDSALYLCASSLQTGETQYFGPGTRLLVL.

This clonotype was counted a few times. The chain links TRBV5-5 to TRBJ2-7; D unresolved. Deletions cut 2 bases from V and 0 bases from J, with 12 bases between. Germline values: CDR1 SGHKS, CDR2 YYEKEE (reference sequence). The CDR3 has 15 residues. CDR3 sequence (DNA): TGTGCCAGCAGCTTTCGGCCAGGAACCTCCTACGAGCAGTACTTC. Amino acids: CASSFRPGTSYEQYF. The variable domain in full, completed from reference TRBV5-5 and TRBJ2-7, reads DAGVTQSPTHLIKTRGQQVTLRCSPISGHKSVSWYQQVLGQGPQFIFQYYEKEERGRGNFPDRFSARQFPNYSSELNVNALLLGDSALYLCASSFRPGTSYEQYFGPGTRLTVT.

The sample holds a few counts of this clonotype. The chain combines TRBV6-1 with TRBJ2-7, with 9 bases identical to TRBD2. The germline V gene encodes CDR1 MNHNS and CDR2 SASEGT. V shed 6 bases and J 4 bases; nucleotides not matched to a gene: 7. The CDR3 contains 14 residues. The CDR3 loop is CASSRMSGRYEQYF. In DNA, the CDR3 is TGTGCCAGCAGCCGTATGAGCGGGAGGTACGAGCAGTACTTC.

This clonotype was detected only a few times. V usage is TRBV29-1 and J usage is TRBJ2-7; D is ambiguous. V lost 4 bases to trimming and J lost 3 bases, with 7 bases between them. The CDR3 totals 11 residues. The V gene's germline CDR1 is SQVTM and CDR2 ANQGSEA. CDR3 sequence reads: CSVVSVYEQYF. CDR3 DNA: TGCAGCGTTGTGTCTGTCTACGAGCAGTACTTC.

The V gene is TRBV29-1, the J gene TRBJ1-1; D ambiguous. CDR1 and CDR2 (germline): SQVTM, ANQGSEA. The CDR3 is 13 residues long. V lost 4 bases to trimming and J lost 1 base, with 10 bases between them. CDR3 DNA: TGCAGCGTTGTGCCGGAGGGGAACACTGAAGCTTTCTTT. Amino acid sequence: CSVVPEGNTEAFF.

This clonotype was observed many times. The rearrangement uses TRBV12-3 or TRBV12-4 and TRBJ2-3; perhaps TRBD1 as D (5 bases). The CDR3 spans 15 residues. V was trimmed by 1 base and J by 8 bases, leaving 16 bases between them. The CDR3 here is CASSLGSRAVGTQYF. The DNA for the CDR3 is TGTGCCAGCAGTTTAGGGTCCAGGGCTGTAGGTACGCAGTATTTT.

The V gene is TRBV29-1, the J gene TRBJ1-1, with 10 bases identical to TRBD1. The CDR3 has 13 residues. CDR1 SQVTM and CDR2 ANQGSEA come from the germline V gene. V lost 4 bases and J lost 3; bases outside the gene matches: 2. Here the CDR3 reads CSVGTGGDTEAFF. CDR3 bases: TGCAGCGTTGGGACAGGGGGGGACACTGAAGCTTTCTTT.